This T cell receptor beta chain derives from a study of technical replicates of blood from a few donors (dated by TCRdb to about 2017). Notes on this clone: The antigen it binds to is not known. Within one base of it there is no much larger clone, and no base qualities were kept.

Library generation was performed with the immunoSEQ multiplex PCR assay. Here the immuneACCESS table is served through TCRdb, limited to in-frame sequences with V and J called. Missing clones are a known gap in these copies; in checked studies unresolved V genes cover under half, and the rest lacks a known reason. Recorded for this sample are approximately 70,000 clones; more than 85% of them occurred a single time. The top ten clones comprise approximately 4.8% of the sample. Trimming takes 5 bases off V and 4 bases off J; junction bases not matched to a gene: 2. Per the germline V gene, SGHTA is the CDR1 and FQGTGA is the CDR2. From cysteine to phenylalanine, the CDR3 is 14 amino acids long. The read is trimmed to its CDR3 DNA, 42 bases read in frame from base 1.

Sequencing was carried out using PBMCs. The clonotype originates from a human donor in good health. Some clones in this sample may be carry-over from other donors' samples. Recombination connected TRBV7-3 to TRBJ2-3; 11 of the junction bases match TRBD2. Here the CDR3 is given as CASSDSGRADTQYF. Here is the DNA: TGTGCCAGCAGCGATAGCGGGAGGGCAGATACGCAGTATTTT.